This T cell receptor (beta chain) is from a study of blood T cell repertoires in COVID-19. CDR1 and CDR2 from the germline V gene are ENHRY and SYGVKD. This CDR3 region has 15 residues. V was trimmed by 3 bases and J by 3 bases, leaving 12 bases between them. Grouping used clinical history reported by participants in a survey and questionnaire. TCRdb's table, derived via immunoSEQ multiplex PCR, lists solely in-frame clones and lacks some. Among over 200,000 clones listed, roughly 88% were seen once. This sequence was found in a woman in her twenties or thirties who had been exposed to COVID-19. V and J are TRBV10-3 and TRBJ1-5; TRBD1 is a possible D gene (6 bases). Sequencing was carried out using PBMCs or T cells enriched from blood (not recorded which). This CDR3 is CAISESGVPNQPQHF. Here the CDR3 DNA reads TGTGCCATCAGTGAATCAGGGGTCCCCAATCAGCCCCAGCATTTT.